These 20 T cell receptor beta chains share one sample of origin, sequenced in a study of blood T cell repertoires in COVID-19. Generated by immunoSEQ multiplex PCR, the TCRdb table keeps only in-frame clones and is missing some. The data hold under 200,000 clones, with approximately 83% observed a single time. The source material was peripheral blood. The receptor source for this set is a man between 65 and 85 years old with active or convalescent COVID-19.

This clone has just a few counts. The gene calls are TRBV5-4 and TRBJ2-7; no clear D. This CDR3 contains 15 residues. Trimming pared 3 bases from V and 2 bases from J, leaving 15 bases between. Looked up from germline, CDR1 is SGHNT and CDR2 is YYREEE (reference sequence). The CDR3 region has the DNA TGTGCCAGCAGCTCGGGTCCGCAGACCCCCTACGAGCAGTACTTC. It specifies CASSSGPQTPYEQYF.

This chain connects TRBV3-1 (or the pseudogene TRBV3-2) to TRBJ2-5, with 10 bases identical to TRBD1. The germline V gene has CDR1 LGHDT and CDR2 YNNKEL (reference sequence). Trimming at V came to 1 base and at J to 7 bases, leaving 9 bases not matched to a gene. CDR3 length: 16 amino acids. CDR3 protein: CASSQARGTGVVTQYF. Here the CDR3 DNA reads TGTGCCAGCAGCCAAGCCCGGGGGACAGGGGTTGTGACCCAGTACTTC.

The chain employs TRBV27 and TRBJ2-7, with 8 bases aligning to TRBD1. Germline CDR1 MNHEY, CDR2 SMNVEV (reference sequence). This CDR3 contains 12 residues. Trimming took 6 bases from V and 2 from J; bases not matched to a gene: 0. The CDR3 coding sequence is TGTGCCAGCAGCAGGGGGCCCTACGAGCAGTACTTC. It encodes CASSRGPYEQYF.

This clone was recorded a few times. The chain recombines TRBV6-5 with TRBJ2-7; 9 nucleotides line up with TRBD1. J gave up 2 bases and V 0 bases, and 5 bases lay outside the gene matches. CDR3 size: 16 residues. The V gene's germline CDR1 is MNHEY and CDR2 SVGAGI. CDR3 bases: TGTGCCAGCAGTTACTCGAGACGGACAGGGGCCTACGAGCAGTACTTC. Translated: CASSYSRRTGAYEQYF.

This chain connects TRBV10-3 to TRBJ1-2; D remains ambiguous. The germline gives CDR1 ENHRY, CDR2 SYGVKD. Trimming removed 2 bases at V and 4 bases at J, with 11 bases between. The CDR3 spans 14 residues. Here the CDR3 DNA reads TGTGCCATCAGTGAGAGCCCGCGGGCCTATGGCTACACCTTC. The encoded protein is CAISESPRAYGYTF.

Notes on this clone: The identical CDR3 is also encoded by other nucleotide sequences in the sample. V and J are TRBV27 and TRBJ1-5; no clear D gene. The germline CDR1 and CDR2 sequences are MNHEY and SMNVEV (reference sequence). V lost 5 bases and J lost 2, with 7 bases in between. This CDR3 comprises 13 residues. CDR3 coding DNA: TGTGCCAGCAGTGGTAGCGGCAATCAGCCCCAGCATTTT. It translates to CASSGSGNQPQHF.

The chain employs TRBV19 and TRBJ2-7, with TRBD1 identical over 10 bases. With V trimmed by 6 bases and J by 1 base, 3 bases remained unmatched. Germline lookup yields CDR1 LNHDA and CDR2 SQIVND (reference sequence). CDR3 length: 14 amino acids. The CDR3 reads CASRRTGGSYEQYF. The DNA for the CDR3 is TGTGCCAGTAGGCGGACAGGGGGTTCCTACGAGCAGTACTTC.

DNA of the CDR3: TGCGCCAGCAGCATTGGTAGTGTAACTGAAGCTTTCTTT. Amino acids: CASSIGSVTEAFF. The rearrangement links TRBV5-1 to TRBJ1-1; D gene unclear. The CDR3 contains 13 residues. V was clipped by 4 bases and J by 5 bases, with 12 bases between them. Germline V lookup: CDR1 SGHRS, CDR2 YFSETQ.

The J gene is TRBJ2-4, the V gene TRBV29-1, with TRBD2 identical over 7 bases. The CDR3 loop spans 14 amino acids. With 3 bases clipped from V and 4 bases from J, the junction kept 6 bases outside the gene matches. CDR1 and CDR2 (germline): SQVTM, ANQGSEA. The CDR3 sequence is CSVEPPGLKNIQYF. CDR3 coding DNA: TGCAGCGTTGAGCCCCCGGGACTAAAAAACATTCAGTACTTC. The full variable domain, rest sourced from reference TRBV29-1 and TRBJ2-4, is SAVISQKPSRDICQRGTSLTIQCQVDSQVTMMFWYRQQPGQSLTLIATANQGSEATYESGFVIDKFPISRPNLTFSTLTVSNMSPEDSSIYLCSVEPPGLKNIQYFGAGTRLSVL.

The CDR3, as DNA: TGTGCCAGCAGCCGGACAGTTAACTATGGCTACACCTTC. It is translated as CASSRTVNYGYTF. V is TRBV7-9 and J is TRBJ1-2; TRBD1 might be the D (6 bases). Trimming stripped 5 bases from V and 1 base from J, with 8 bases between. CDR1 and CDR2 (germline): SEHNR, FQNEAQ (reference sequence). This CDR3 is built from 13 residues. The variable domain in full, with the rest retrieved from reference TRBV7-9 and TRBJ1-2, is DTGVSQNPRHKITKRGQNVTFRCDPISEHNRLYWYRQTLGQGPEFLTYFQNEAQLEKSRLLSDRFSAERPKGSFSTLEIQRTEQGDSAMYLCASSRTVNYGYTFGSGTRLTVV.

The chain couples TRBV2 to TRBJ1-1; possibly TRBD1 for D (5 bases). CDR1 and CDR2 from the germline V gene are SNHLY and FYNNEI. The CDR3 is 14 residues long. Between the trimmed V and J ends, which lost 6 bases and 0 bases, there was a span of 11 bases. CDR3 region: CASSWGRVNTEAFF. In DNA, the CDR3 is TGTGCCAGCAGCTGGGGGAGGGTGAACACTGAAGCTTTCTTT.

This clone has more than one count but fewer than ten. The gene calls are TRBV15 and TRBJ2-1; the match to TRBD2 covers 8 bases. The J segment lost 15 bases and the V segment lost 5 bases, leaving 9 bases of the junction unmatched. CDR3 length: 12 amino acids. In germline, CDR1 is LNHNV, CDR2 YYDKDF (reference sequence). In DNA form, the CDR3 reads TGTGCCACCAGCCCAGACGGGAGGGATCTGTTCTTC. This encodes CATSPDGRDLFF.

V usage is TRBV5-1 and J usage is TRBJ1-4; D remains unclear. The CDR3 length is 15 residues. Germline CDR1 and CDR2: SGHRS and YFSETQ. Trimming took 0 bases from V and 1 from J, leaving 7 bases between them. CDR3 DNA: TGCGCCAGCAGCTTGGGGGCGGGAACTAATGAAAAACTGTTTTTT. As protein: CASSLGAGTNEKLFF.

V gene TRBV25-1 combines with J gene TRBJ1-3; D perhaps matches TRBD1 (6 bases). Germline CDR1 is MGHDK and CDR2 is SYGVNS. The CDR3 spans 15 residues. V gave up 5 bases and J gave up 0 bases, with 11 bases separating them. The CDR3 here is CASSPGQSSGNTIYF. The CDR3 DNA reads TGTGCCAGCAGTCCGGGACAAAGCTCTGGAAACACCATATATTTT.

The chain employs TRBV6-5 and TRBJ1-2; D perhaps matches TRBD1 (5 bases). Trimming removed 2 bases from V and 5 bases from J, with 18 bases in between. Per germline, CDR1 MNHEY and CDR2 SVGAGI. This CDR3 is built from 16 residues. The CDR3 DNA sequence: TGTGCCAGCAGTTACGGCCCGACAGACGACGATTATGGCTACACCTTC. It specifies CASSYGPTDDDYGYTF.

This clone appeared a single time. The chain couples TRBV5-8 to TRBJ2-3, with 9 bases fitting TRBD1. J was trimmed by 0 bases and V by 8 bases; bases with no gene match: 1. Germline CDR1 is SGHTS and CDR2 is YDEGEE. This CDR3 spans 13 amino acids. CDR3 in DNA: TGTGCCAGTGGACAGGGGAGCACAGATACGCAGTATTTT. It is translated as CASGQGSTDTQYF.

The chain has TRBV5-8 and TRBJ2-1; a possible D gene is TRBD1 (5 bases). The CDR3 extends over 15 amino acids. With 4 bases removed from V and 1 base from J, the gap between germline ends came to 12 bases. From germline, CDR1 is SGHTS and CDR2 YDEGEE. CDR3 sequence (DNA): TGTGCCAGCAGCCAAGGACAAATTTCCTACAATGAGCAGTTCTTC. It codes for CASSQGQISYNEQFF.

This clone occurred once. This chain links TRBV18 with TRBJ1-2, with D uncertain. CDR1 KGHSH and CDR2 LQKENI come from the germline V gene. The V end lost 2 bases, the J end lost 1 base, and 14 bases lay between the germline ends. This CDR3 contains 16 residues. Here the CDR3 reads CASSPSSRGFNYGYTF. As DNA, the CDR3 is TGTGCCAGCTCACCATCCTCGCGCGGATTTAACTATGGCTACACCTTC.

The CDR3 DNA reads TGTGCCAGCAGCGGTGGACTAGCGGGGGGAACGTCGAGATCGGGGCTGTTTTTT. It specifies CASSGGLAGGTSRSGLFF. The V and J genes are TRBV7-2 and TRBJ2-2; 14 nucleotides line up with TRBD2. Germline V gene sequence: CDR1 SGHTA, CDR2 FQGNSA. The CDR3 totals 18 residues. After removal of 5 bases from V and 13 bases from J, the junction contained 18 bases not matched to a gene.

This chain uses TRBV7-6 with TRBJ2-1; 8 nucleotides match TRBD2. Looked up from germline, CDR1 is SGHVS and CDR2 is FNYEAQ. The CDR3 loop spans 16 amino acids. V shed 1 base and J 2 bases; nucleotides not matched to a gene: 4. The CDR3 DNA reads as TGTGCCAGCAGCTTAGAGACAGCGGGAGCCTACAATGAGCAGTTCTTC. Translation: CASSLETAGAYNEQFF.